The source of this TCR beta chain is a study of T cell responses to AZD1222 COVID-19 vaccine. Findings of the study overall: A reported finding is that nearly half of spike-specific TCRs target unmutated variant regions. In all cases, repertoires were sampled only after the peak T cell response. Across the whole spike, CD4 TCRs peaked at regions 160-218 and 743-854. Recipients of two AZD1222 doses showed rising Spike-specific TCR breadth and depth.

On this clone: The antigen is unknown.

The table came from immunoSEQ multiplex PCR; TCRdb's copy has only in-frame clones and leaves some out. The sample records about 100,000 clones, 80% to 90% being singletons. The sequenced sample was peripheral blood, obtained on day 0 of AZD1222 vaccination. This TCR was sampled from an adult in good health.

Here the CDR3 reads CASSLLPGQGKEQYF. The CDR3 DNA reads TGTGCCAGCAGCCTCCTACCGGGACAGGGGAAGGAGCAGTACTTC. This chain connects TRBV5-4 to TRBJ2-7; 10 nucleotides align to TRBD1. Germline V gene data show CDR1 as SGHNT and CDR2 as YYREEE (reference sequence). V gave up 4 bases and J gave up 7 bases; unmatched junction bases: 11. The CDR3 is 15 amino acids. Full variable domain (rest looked up from reference TRBV5-4 and TRBJ2-7): ETGVTQSPTHLIKTRGQQVTLRCSSQSGHNTVSWYQQALGQGPQFIFQYYREEENGRGNFPPRFSGLQFPNYSSELNVNALELDDSALYLCASSLLPGQGKEQYFGPGTRLTVT.